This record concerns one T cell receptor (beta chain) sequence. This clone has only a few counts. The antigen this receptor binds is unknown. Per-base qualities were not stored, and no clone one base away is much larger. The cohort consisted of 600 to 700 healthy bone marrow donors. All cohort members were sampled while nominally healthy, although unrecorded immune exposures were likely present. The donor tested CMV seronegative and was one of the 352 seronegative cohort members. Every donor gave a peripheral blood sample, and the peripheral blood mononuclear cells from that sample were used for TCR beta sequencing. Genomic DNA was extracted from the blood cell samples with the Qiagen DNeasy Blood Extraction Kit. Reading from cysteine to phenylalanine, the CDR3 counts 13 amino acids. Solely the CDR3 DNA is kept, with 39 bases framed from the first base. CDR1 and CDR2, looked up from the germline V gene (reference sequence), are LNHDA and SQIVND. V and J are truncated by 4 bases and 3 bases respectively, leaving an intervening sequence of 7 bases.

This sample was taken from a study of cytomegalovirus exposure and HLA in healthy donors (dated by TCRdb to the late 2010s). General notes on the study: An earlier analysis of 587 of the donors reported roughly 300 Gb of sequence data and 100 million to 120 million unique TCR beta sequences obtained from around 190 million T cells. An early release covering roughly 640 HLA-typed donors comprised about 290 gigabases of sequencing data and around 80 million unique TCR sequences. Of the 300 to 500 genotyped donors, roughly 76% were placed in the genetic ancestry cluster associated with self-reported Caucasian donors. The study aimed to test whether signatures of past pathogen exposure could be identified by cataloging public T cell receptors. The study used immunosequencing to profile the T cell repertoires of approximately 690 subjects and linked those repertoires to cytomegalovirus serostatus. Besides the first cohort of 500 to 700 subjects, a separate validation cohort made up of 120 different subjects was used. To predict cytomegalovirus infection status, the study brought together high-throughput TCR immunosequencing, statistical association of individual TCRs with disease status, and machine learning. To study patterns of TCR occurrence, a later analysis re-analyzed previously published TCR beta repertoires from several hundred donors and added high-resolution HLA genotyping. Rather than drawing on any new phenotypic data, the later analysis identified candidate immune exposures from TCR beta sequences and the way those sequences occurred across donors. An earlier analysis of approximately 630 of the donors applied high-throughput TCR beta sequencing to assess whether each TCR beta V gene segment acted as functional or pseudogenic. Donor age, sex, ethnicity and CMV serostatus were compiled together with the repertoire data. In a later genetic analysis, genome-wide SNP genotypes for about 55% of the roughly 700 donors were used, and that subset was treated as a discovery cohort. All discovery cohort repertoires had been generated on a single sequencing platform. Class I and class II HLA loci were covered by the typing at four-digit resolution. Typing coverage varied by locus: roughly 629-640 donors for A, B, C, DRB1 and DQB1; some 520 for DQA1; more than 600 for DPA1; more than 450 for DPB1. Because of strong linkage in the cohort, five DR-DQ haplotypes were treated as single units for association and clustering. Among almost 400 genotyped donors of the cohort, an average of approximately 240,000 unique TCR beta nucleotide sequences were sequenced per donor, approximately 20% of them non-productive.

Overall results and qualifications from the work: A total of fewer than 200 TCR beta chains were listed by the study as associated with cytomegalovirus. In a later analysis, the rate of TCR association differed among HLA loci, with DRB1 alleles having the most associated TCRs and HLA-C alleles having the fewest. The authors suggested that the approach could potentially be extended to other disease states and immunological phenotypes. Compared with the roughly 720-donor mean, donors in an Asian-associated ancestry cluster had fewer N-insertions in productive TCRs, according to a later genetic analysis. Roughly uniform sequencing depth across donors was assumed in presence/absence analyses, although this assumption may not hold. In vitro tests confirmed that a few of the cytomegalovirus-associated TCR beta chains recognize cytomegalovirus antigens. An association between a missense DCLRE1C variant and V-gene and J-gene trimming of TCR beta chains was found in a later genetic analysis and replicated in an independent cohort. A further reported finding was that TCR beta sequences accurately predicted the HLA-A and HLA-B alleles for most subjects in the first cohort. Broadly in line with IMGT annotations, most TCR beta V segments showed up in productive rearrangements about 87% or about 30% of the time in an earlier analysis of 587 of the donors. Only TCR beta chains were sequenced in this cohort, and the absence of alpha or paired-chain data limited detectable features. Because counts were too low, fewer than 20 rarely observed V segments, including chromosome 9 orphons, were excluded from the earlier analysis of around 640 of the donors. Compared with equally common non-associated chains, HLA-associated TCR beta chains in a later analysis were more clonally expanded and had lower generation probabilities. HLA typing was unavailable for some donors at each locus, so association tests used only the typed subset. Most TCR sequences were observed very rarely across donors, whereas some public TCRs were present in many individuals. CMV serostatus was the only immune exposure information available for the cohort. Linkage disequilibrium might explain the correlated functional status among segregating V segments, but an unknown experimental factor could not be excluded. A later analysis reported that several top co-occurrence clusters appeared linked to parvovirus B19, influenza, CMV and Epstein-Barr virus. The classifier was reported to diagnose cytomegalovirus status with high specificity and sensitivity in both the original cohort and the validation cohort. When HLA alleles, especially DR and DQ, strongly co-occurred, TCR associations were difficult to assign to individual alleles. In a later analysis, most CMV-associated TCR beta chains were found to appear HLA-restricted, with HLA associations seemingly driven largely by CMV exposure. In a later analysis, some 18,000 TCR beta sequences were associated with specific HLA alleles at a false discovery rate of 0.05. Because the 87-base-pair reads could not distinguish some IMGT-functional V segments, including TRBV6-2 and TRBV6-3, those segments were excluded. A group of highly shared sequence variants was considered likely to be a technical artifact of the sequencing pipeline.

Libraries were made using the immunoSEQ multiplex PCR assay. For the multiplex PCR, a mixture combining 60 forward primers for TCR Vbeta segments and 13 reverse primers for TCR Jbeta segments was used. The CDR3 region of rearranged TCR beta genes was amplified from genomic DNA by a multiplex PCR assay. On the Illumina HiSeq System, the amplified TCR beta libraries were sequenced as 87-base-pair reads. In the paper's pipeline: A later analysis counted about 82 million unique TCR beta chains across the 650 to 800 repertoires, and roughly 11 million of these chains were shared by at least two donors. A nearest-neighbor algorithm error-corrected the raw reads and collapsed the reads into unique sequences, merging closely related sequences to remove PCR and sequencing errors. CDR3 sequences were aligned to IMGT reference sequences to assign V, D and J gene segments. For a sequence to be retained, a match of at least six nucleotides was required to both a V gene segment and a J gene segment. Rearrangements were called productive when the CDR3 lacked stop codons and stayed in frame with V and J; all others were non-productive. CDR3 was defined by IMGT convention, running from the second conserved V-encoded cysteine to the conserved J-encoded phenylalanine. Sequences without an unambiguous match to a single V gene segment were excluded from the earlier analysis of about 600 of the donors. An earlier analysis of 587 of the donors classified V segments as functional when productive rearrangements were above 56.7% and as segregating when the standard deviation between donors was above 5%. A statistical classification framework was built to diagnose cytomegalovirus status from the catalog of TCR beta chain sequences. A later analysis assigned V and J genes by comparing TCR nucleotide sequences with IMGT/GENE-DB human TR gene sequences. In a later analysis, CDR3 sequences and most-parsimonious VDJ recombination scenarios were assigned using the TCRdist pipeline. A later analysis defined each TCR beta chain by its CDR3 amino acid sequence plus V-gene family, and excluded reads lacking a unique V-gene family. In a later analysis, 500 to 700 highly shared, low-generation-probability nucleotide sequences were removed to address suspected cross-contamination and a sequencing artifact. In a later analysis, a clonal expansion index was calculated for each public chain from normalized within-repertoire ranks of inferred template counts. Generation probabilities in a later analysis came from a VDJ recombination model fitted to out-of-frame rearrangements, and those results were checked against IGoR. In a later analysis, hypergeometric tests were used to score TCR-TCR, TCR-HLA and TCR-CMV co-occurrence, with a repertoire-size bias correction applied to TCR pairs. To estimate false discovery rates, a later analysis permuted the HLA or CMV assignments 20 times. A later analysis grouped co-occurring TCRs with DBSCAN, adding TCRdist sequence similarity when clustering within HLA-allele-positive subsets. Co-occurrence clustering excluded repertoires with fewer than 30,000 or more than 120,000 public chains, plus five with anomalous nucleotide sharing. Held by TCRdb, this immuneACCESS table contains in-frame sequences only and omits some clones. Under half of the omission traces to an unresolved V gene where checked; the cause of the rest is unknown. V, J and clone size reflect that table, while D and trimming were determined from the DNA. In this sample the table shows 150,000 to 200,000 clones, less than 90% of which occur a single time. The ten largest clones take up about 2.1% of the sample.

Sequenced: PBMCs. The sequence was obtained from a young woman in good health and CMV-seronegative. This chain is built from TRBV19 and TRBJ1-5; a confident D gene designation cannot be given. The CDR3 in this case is CASSTQDNQPQHF. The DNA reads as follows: TGTGCCAGTAGTACCCAGGACAATCAGCCCCAGCATTTT.